What follows describes a single T cell receptor beta chain. This clone has more than one count but fewer than ten. The antigen it binds to is not known. No per-base quality is available; no much larger clone lies one base away. In the germline V gene, CDR1 corresponds to SGHTA and CDR2 to FQGNSA. V is pruned by 0 bases and J by 7 bases, leaving 4 bases of the junction without a gene match. The CDR3 runs 14 amino acids, cysteine and phenylalanine included. The retained sequence is limited to the CDR3, 42 bases, with the frame set at the first base. The entire amount of isolated RNA was reverse transcribed using the High Capacity cDNA Reverse Transcription Kit, so the sequenced TCRB transcripts were expressed ones. Deep immunoSEQ sequencing was performed on naive, central memory and regulatory T cell samples, with an average of roughly 3.3 million total reads per sample. Sorted cells were lysed in RLT buffer and RNA was extracted with DNase-treated RNeasy Micro or Mini kits, depending on cell number. To prevent cross-contamination, each cell subset was processed individually, whereas patient and healthy donor samples were processed jointly. Using the immunoSEQ multiplex PCR, TCRB sequences were amplified from cDNA into 87-bp fragments spanning the CDR3 region. Amplicons were sequenced on the Illumina HiSeq platform. In the original analysis: PCR bias was corrected computationally using synthetic template baselines, and reads within Hamming distance 2 were collapsed, with unmergeable singletons discarded. Reads were aligned against IMGT to assign V, D and J genes, CDR3 length and insertions or deletions at six rearrangement sites. Within each subset, clonotype counts were normalized to sorted cell number, and only after that were true diversity and Gini coefficients computed with the tcR R package. The overlap coefficient, calculated on TCRB nucleotide sequences, was used to measure repertoire sharing. Out-of-frame TCRB sequences from naive cells were analyzed to stand in for the pre-selection repertoire. TCRdb stores this immuneACCESS table with in-frame sequences only. Part of the clones is absent; in the studies checked, under half of the shortfall reflects unresolved V genes, and no reason is known for the rest. The V and J calls and the clone size are those of that table, but D and trimming were determined from the DNA. The table for this sample lists more than 250,000 clones; 14% of them were counted only once. The ten largest clonotypes hold approximately 0.015% of the sample.

The sample originates from a study of beta chain features in type 1 diabetes (dated by TCRdb to about 2018). For the wider study: Mean age, gender distribution, total cell number and subset yield did not differ between patients and healthy donors. In the study, recently diagnosed type 1 diabetes patients and matched healthy donors were compared on the TCRB repertoires of their sorted circulating CD4+ T cell subsets. Regulatory and stem cell-like memory subsets were obtained from only 8 patients and roughly 8 healthy donors, while naive and central memory subsets were obtained from all 28 donors. A total of roughly 100 million sorted cells were examined across all samples, and the number of cells per subset was strongly correlated with RNA yield. The study at large found these results: At VDJ recombination sites, patients with type 1 diabetes made fewer insertions and deleted more nucleotides, a pattern implying thymic rearrangement abnormalities. PCR might favor shorter templates, but patient and control samples were amplified and corrected together, so any skew would affect both groups equally. Type 1 diabetes patients showed a moderate but significant shortening of TCRB CDR3 length in all four CD4+ subsets. Naive, central memory and regulatory TCRB repertoires appeared to be more similar among patients than among healthy donors. Sequencing cDNA rather than genomic DNA could over-represent highly expressing activated cells, although activation and CD3 levels did not differ between groups. Only small numbers of individuals were included in the HLA sub-analyses, which left unresolved whether HLA type had any influence on TCRB rearrangement.

A single peripheral blood draw of approximately 100 mL on average was collected from each donor into heparinised tubes. Using a panel that included CD45RO, CCR7, CD25, CD127, CD95 and CD27, naive, central memory, regulatory and stem cell-like memory CD4+ T cells were sorted on a BD FACSAria II. Every sorted population had a purity above 95%. PBMCs were separated immediately by Lymphoprep density gradient centrifugation and were stained directly, without being cultured. So that batch effects would be minimized, each experiment stained and sorted samples in pairs, pairing one healthy donor with one patient.

The sequence joins TRBV7-2 to TRBJ1-2, and 8 bases in between align with TRBD1. What was sequenced was naive CD4+ T cells from blood. Per the publication, the cell subset or site label means: true naive CD4+ T cells. The clonotype comes from a man aged 25-40 years with type 1 diabetes. Here is the DNA: TGTGCCAGCAGCTTAGCCTTTGGACAGGGTGGCTACACCTTC. This codes for CASSLAFGQGGYTF.